These 32 T cell receptor beta chains originate from one sample sequenced in a study of shared clonotypes between healthy human individuals. Produced via immunoSEQ multiplex PCR; TCRdb's table is partial and in-frame only. The sample records around 600,000 clones, around 97% being singletons. Sequences were obtained from naive CD4+ T cells sorted from blood. Documented subset: CD45RA+ positively selected. Receptor source: a woman aged 25-40 years in good health.

The chain employs TRBV11-2 and TRBJ2-7; D might be TRBD1 (5 bases). The V end was cut by 2 bases, the J end by 2 bases, with 10 bases between. This CDR3 spans 14 amino acids. The germline gives CDR1 SGHAT, CDR2 FQNNGV. The CDR3 sequence: CASSLHLGAYEQYF. In DNA, the CDR3 is TGTGCCAGCAGCTTACACCTAGGGGCCTACGAGCAGTACTTC.

This clone was observed a single time. The chain employs TRBV11-2 and TRBJ2-1; D gene ambiguous. CDR1 and CDR2 (germline): SGHAT, FQNNGV. The CDR3 loop spans 11 amino acids. Trimming took off 4 bases at V and 7 bases at J, with 5 bases between the two ends. The CDR3 protein is CASSSINEQFF. Here the CDR3 DNA reads TGTGCCAGCAGCTCTATAAATGAGCAGTTCTTC.

The V call is TRBV27, the J call TRBJ2-7; 9 bases match TRBD1. V lost 6 bases, J lost 9 bases, and 12 bases stayed unmatched. Per germline, CDR1 MNHEY and CDR2 SMNVEV (reference sequence). The CDR3 length is 14 residues. The CDR3 DNA reads TGTGCCAGCAGCACCGGGACAGGGTCGACGGGGCAGTACTTC. The encoded protein is CASSTGTGSTGQYF.

The gene calls are TRBV19 and TRBJ2-7; D gene uncertain. The CDR3 consists of 12 residues. Trimming stripped 10 bases from V and 6 bases from J, with 16 bases between. CDR1 and CDR2 from the germline V gene are LNHDA and SQIVND (reference sequence). The CDR3 DNA follows: TGTGCCACCCAAGGACCCCGGAGCGAGCAGTACTTC. Residues: CATQGPRSEQYF.

The V and J genes are TRBV11-2 and TRBJ2-7; 10 bases agree with TRBD2. Trimming took 5 bases from V and 7 from J; bases not matched to a gene: 11. This CDR3 comprises 15 residues. Germline lookup yields CDR1 SGHAT and CDR2 FQNNGV. CDR3 sequence reads: CASSPASSGGGEQYF. CDR3 coding DNA: TGTGCCAGCAGCCCAGCCTCTAGCGGGGGAGGGGAGCAGTACTTC.

The rearrangement uses TRBV7-9 and TRBJ1-1; the D gene is possibly TRBD1 (5 bases). V lost 0 bases to trimming and J lost 2 bases, with 7 bases between them. Germline V gene data show CDR1 as SEHNR and CDR2 as FQNEAQ (reference sequence). There are 14 residues in the CDR3. CDR3 loop: CASSLAQDNTEAFF. Written as DNA, the CDR3 is TGTGCCAGCAGCTTAGCACAGGATAACACTGAAGCTTTCTTT.

The rearrangement links TRBV15 to TRBJ2-2, with D unclear. Germline V gene lookup returns CDR1 LNHNV and CDR2 YYDKDF (reference sequence). Between the trimmed V and J ends, which lost 3 bases and 5 bases, there was a span of 10 bases. The CDR3 runs to 14 residues. For the CDR3, the DNA is TGTGCCACCAGCAGCGGCTGGGTAACCGGGGAGCTGTTTTTT. Translating gives CATSSGWVTGELFF.

This clone was seen only once. This sequence joins TRBV28 and TRBJ1-6; 7 positions match TRBD1. Germline V lookup: CDR1 MDHEN, CDR2 SYDVKM. The V segment lost 5 bases and the J segment 7 bases; nucleotides outside the gene matches: 5. CDR3 length equals 14 residues. CDR3 residues: CASSPGTANSPLHF. CDR3 in DNA: TGTGCCAGCAGTCCCGGGACAGCCAATTCACCCCTCCACTTT. Full variable domain (rest looked up from reference TRBV28 and TRBJ1-6): DVKVTQSSRYLVKRTGEKVFLECVQDMDHENMFWYRQDPGLGLRLIYFSYDVKMKEKGDIPEGYSVSREKKERFSLILESASTNQTSMYLCASSPGTANSPLHFGNGTRLTVT.

Comments on this clone: Other DNA sequences in the sample encode the same CDR3. The chain joins TRBV29-1 to TRBJ1-5, with D possibly TRBD1 on 6 matching bases. The V gene's germline CDR1 is SQVTM and CDR2 ANQGSEA. V gave up 6 bases and J gave up 0 bases, with 9 bases separating them. This CDR3 has 13 amino acids. Here the CDR3 DNA reads TGCAGCGTGGAACAGGGTAGCAATCAGCCCCAGCATTTT. Its protein is CSVEQGSNQPQHF.

This chain connects TRBV6-5 to TRBJ2-7; D uncertain. The CDR3 consists of 12 residues. V gave up 6 bases and J gave up 4 bases, with 10 bases separating them. Germline V gene lookup returns CDR1 MNHEY and CDR2 SVGAGI. CDR3 DNA: TGTGCCAGCAGCGAAACGGGTTACGAGCAGTACTTC. It encodes CASSETGYEQYF.

The J gene is TRBJ2-5, the V gene TRBV7-6; 7 nucleotides line up with TRBD2. The J call may be wrong; the DNA end is better matched by TRBJ2-7. The germline V gene has CDR1 SGHVS and CDR2 FNYEAQ. CDR3 size: 14 residues. The CDR3, as DNA: TGTGCCAGCAGCTCAGATGGACTAGTCAGCGAGCAGTACTTC. Its protein is CASSSDGLVSEQYF.

The chain recombines TRBV30 with TRBJ1-1; D is possibly TRBD1 (5 bases). This CDR3 comprises 13 residues. Germline lookup yields CDR1 GTSNPN and CDR2 SVGIG (reference sequence). Trimming left V 4 bases short and J 4 bases short, with 13 bases between. The DNA of the CDR3 is TGTGCCTGGACAAAGGGGAGAATCACTGAAGCTTTCTTT. Protein product: CAWTKGRITEAFF.

This chain connects TRBV5-4 to TRBJ1-3; no definite D call. Germline V gene data show CDR1 as SGHNT and CDR2 as YYREEE (reference sequence). With 0 bases removed from V and 0 bases from J, the gap between germline ends came to 10 bases. The CDR3 runs to 16 residues. CDR3 loop: CASSLGKLGSGNTIYF. CDR3 nucleotides: TGTGCCAGCAGCTTGGGGAAACTCGGCTCTGGAAACACCATATATTTT.

The chain uses TRBV2 and TRBJ2-1; D might be TRBD1 (5 bases). The CDR3 runs 12 residues. V lost 2 bases, J lost 10 bases, and 9 bases lay in between. Germline loops: CDR1 SNHLY, CDR2 FYNNEI. CDR3 in DNA: TGTGCCAGCAGTGAAATAAGACAGGAGCAGTTCTTC. Protein: CASSEIRQEQFF.

Comment on this clone: A read error may account for a junction end that differs from germline. The V call is TRBV7-2, the J call TRBJ2-7, with a weak D call TRBD2 (5 bases). Germline values: CDR1 SGHTA, CDR2 FQGNSA. The CDR3 is 13 amino acids. CDR3 in amino acids: CASSLAEEYEQYF. DNA of the CDR3: TGTGCCAGCAGCCTAGCCGAGGAATACGAGCAGTACTTC.

The chain combines TRBV6-1 with TRBJ1-5; D is perhaps TRBD1 (5 bases). The CDR3 contains 11 residues. Trimming pared 6 bases from V and 10 bases from J, leaving 10 bases between. The V gene's germline CDR1 is MNHNS and CDR2 SASEGT. The CDR3 region has the DNA TGTGCCAGCAGCGACGGGGGACCCCAGCATTTT. It specifies CASSDGGPQHF.

This chain links TRBV19 with TRBJ1-4; weak D call: TRBD1 (6 bases). This CDR3 contains 12 residues. In germline, CDR1 is LNHDA, CDR2 SQIVND (reference sequence). V dropped 7 bases and J dropped 7 bases, with 10 bases sitting between them. Here the CDR3 reads CASNDRFEKLFF. The CDR3 nucleotides read TGTGCCAGTAACGACAGGTTTGAAAAACTGTTTTTT.

The rearrangement uses TRBV14 and TRBJ2-1, with 13 positions matching TRBD2. The junction had 6 bases not matched to a gene; V was cut back by 4 bases and J by 9 bases. The length of the CDR3 is 15 residues. The germline CDR1 and CDR2 sequences are SGHDN and FVKESK. The CDR3 spells CASSPTGLAGFEQFF. CDR3 nucleotide sequence: TGTGCCAGCAGCCCTACGGGACTAGCGGGATTTGAGCAGTTCTTC.

This clone was recorded only once. The chain recombines TRBV7-9 with TRBJ2-7; D tentatively fits TRBD1 or TRBD2 (5 bases each). Germline V gene lookup returns CDR1 SEHNR and CDR2 FQNEAQ (reference sequence). The V gene lost 1 base and the J gene lost 5 bases, with 15 bases spanning the gap. The CDR3 has 15 amino acids. For the CDR3, the DNA is TGTGCCAGCAGCTTAGGGGTCAGGCAGGGACACGAGCAGTACTTC. The encoded protein is CASSLGVRQGHEQYF.

V usage is TRBV5-1 and J usage is TRBJ2-5; D perhaps matches TRBD2 (5 bases). V was cut by 2 bases and J by 0 bases, with 11 bases left in between. CDR3 length: 15 amino acids. CDR1 and CDR2 from the germline V gene are SGHRS and YFSETQ. The CDR3 coding sequence is TGCGCCAGCAGCTTTGTAGCGAGTAACCAAGAGACCCAGTACTTC. It encodes CASSFVASNQETQYF.

J is TRBJ1-5 and V is TRBV28; D unclear. Germline loops: CDR1 MDHEN, CDR2 SYDVKM. The CDR3 has 18 amino acids. Trimming stripped 8 bases from V and 0 bases from J, with 23 bases between. CDR3 DNA: TGTGCCAGCTCCCCCTGGGTGGCTGGCATATATAGCAATCAGCCCCAGCATTTT. Its protein is CASSPWVAGIYSNQPQHF. Combining the CDR3 with reference TRBV28 and TRBJ1-5 gives the whole variable domain DVKVTQSSRYLVKRTGEKVFLECVQDMDHENMFWYRQDPGLGLRLIYFSYDVKMKEKGDIPEGYSVSREKKERFSLILESASTNQTSMYLCASSPWVAGIYSNQPQHFGDGTRLSIL.

The chain has TRBV6-1 and TRBJ2-7; D possibly corresponds to TRBD2 (6 bases). Germline V CDR1 and CDR2: MNHNS, SASEGT. With 5 bases removed from V and 7 bases from J, the gap between germline ends came to 21 bases. The CDR3 totals 15 residues. The CDR3 protein is CASSRITGLEGEQYF. In DNA, the CDR3 is TGTGCCAGCAGTCGTATCACAGGCCTGGAGGGTGAGCAGTACTTC.

This chain uses TRBV28 with TRBJ2-1, with TRBD1 identical over 9 bases. The CDR3 totals 14 residues. The germline gives CDR1 MDHEN, CDR2 SYDVKM. The junction had 19 bases not matched to a gene; V was cut back by 10 bases and J by 15 bases. CDR3: CATSMGQGTGFGFF. In DNA, the CDR3 is TGTGCCACCTCGATGGGACAGGGTACGGGATTCGGGTTCTTC.

The chain links TRBV19 to TRBJ2-7; D is uncertain. This CDR3 has 15 residues. Germline values: CDR1 LNHDA, CDR2 SQIVND (reference sequence). V dropped 1 base and J dropped 0 bases, with 10 bases sitting between them. In DNA, the CDR3 is TGTGCCAGTAGTATAGGGCAGCTGAGCTCCTACGAGCAGTACTTC. The encoded protein is CASSIGQLSSYEQYF.

Notes on this clone: The sample contains more than one DNA sequence encoding this CDR3. The rearrangement joins TRBV18 to TRBJ2-5, with D tentatively TRBD2 (6 bases). This CDR3 comprises 13 residues. Germline V lookup: CDR1 KGHSH, CDR2 LQKENI. Trimming left V 6 bases short and J 2 bases short, with 10 bases between. CDR3 bases: TGTGCCAGCTCCCCGGGACTTCAAGAGACCCAGTACTTC. Protein: CASSPGLQETQYF.

The genes are TRBV19 and TRBJ1-5; D is ambiguous. The germline V gene encodes CDR1 LNHDA and CDR2 SQIVND (reference sequence). With 3 bases removed from V and 6 bases from J, the gap between germline ends came to 12 bases. The CDR3 has 14 residues. Written as DNA, the CDR3 is TGTGCCAGTAGTATGGTGCAGGTCCGTCAGCCCCAGCATTTT. It encodes CASSMVQVRQPQHF.

The gene calls are TRBV28 and TRBJ2-1; no reliable D call. Trimming removed 3 bases from V and 0 bases from J, with 12 bases in between. The CDR3 extends over 16 amino acids. The germline V gene has CDR1 MDHEN and CDR2 SYDVKM. In DNA, the CDR3 is TGTGCCAGCAGTTTCCGACTGGCGCCCTCCTACAATGAGCAGTTCTTC. Its protein product is CASSFRLAPSYNEQFF.

This chain connects TRBV28 to TRBJ1-2; D gene unclear. Trimming stripped 5 bases from V and 5 bases from J, with 15 bases between. This CDR3 spans 14 amino acids. CDR1 and CDR2 from the germline V gene are MDHEN and SYDVKM. The CDR3 sequence: CASSGPDGDYGYTF. The CDR3 DNA follows: TGTGCCAGCAGTGGCCCGGACGGAGATTATGGCTACACCTTC.

The CDR3 bases are TGCGCCAGCAGCCAAGAGGGGGGACCCGACCGGTGGGCCAACGTCCTGACTTTC. Translating it yields CASSQEGGPDRWANVLTF. The chain couples TRBV4-1 to TRBJ2-6; possible D gene TRBD2, 6 bases. Germline lookup yields CDR1 MGHRA and CDR2 YSYEKL. The V end lost 0 bases, the J end lost 5 bases, and 17 bases lay between the germline ends. The CDR3 is 18 residues long.

The rearrangement joins TRBV5-4 to TRBJ1-1; D is undetermined. The CDR3 length is 12 residues. Trimming shortened V by 1 base and J by 5 bases, and 6 bases separated the two germline ends. CDR1 and CDR2 from the germline V gene are SGHNT and YYREEE (reference sequence). Here the CDR3 DNA reads TGTGCCAGCAGCTTGCCGGGAACTGAAGCTTTCTTT. As protein: CASSLPGTEAFF.

V gene TRBV11-3 combines with J gene TRBJ2-6; 9 bases are shared with TRBD1. The J segment lost 2 bases and the V segment lost 5 bases, leaving 7 bases of the junction unmatched. Germline V gene lookup returns CDR1 SGHNT and CDR2 YENEEA. The length of the CDR3 is 17 residues. The CDR3 DNA is TGTGCCAGCAGCCCCGGGACAGGGTTCACTGGGGCCAACGTCCTGACTTTC. It is translated as CASSPGTGFTGANVLTF.

The V gene is TRBV5-1, the J gene TRBJ2-3; possibly TRBD1 or TRBD2 for D (6 bases each). Germline V gene lookup returns CDR1 SGHRS and CDR2 YFSETQ. V was shortened by 5 bases and J by 8 bases, with 15 bases between the two germline ends. This CDR3 comprises 13 residues. CDR3 amino acids: CASRSGEEATQYF. CDR3 sequence (DNA): TGCGCCAGCAGGTCAGGGGAGGAGGCTACGCAGTATTTT.